These 14 T cell receptor beta chains originate from one sample sequenced in a study of early T cells in non-severe SARS-CoV-2 infection. TCRdb ran MiXCR on the 5' RACE reads and lists one entry per CDR3 protein. Of over 80,000 distinct CDR3 sequences listed, 14% to 15% were seen once; the top ten hold roughly 9.8%. Sequencing was performed on whole blood. These receptors all come from an adult who was a healthcare worker with PCR-confirmed SARS-CoV-2 infection or an uninfected control (not recorded which).

The chain joins TRBV20-1 to TRBJ2-3; D tentatively reads TRBD1 or TRBD2 (6 bases each). This CDR3 spans 14 amino acids. Germline values: CDR1 DFQATT, CDR2 SNEGSKA (reference sequence). Trimming took 0 bases from V and 3 from J, leaving 10 bases between them. Here the CDR3 reads CSARDEGGTDTQYF. The CDR3 nucleotides read TGCAGTGCTAGAGATGAGGGGGGTACAGATACGCAGTATTTT.

The gene calls are TRBV5-4 and TRBJ2-2, with TRBD2 matching over 8 bases. V shed 1 base and J 0 bases; nucleotides not matched to a gene: 5. The CDR3 runs 17 residues. Germline values: CDR1 SGHNT, CDR2 YYREEE (reference sequence). The CDR3 coding sequence is TGTGCCAGCAGCTTGTTCCGGGGGGGCGCGAACACCGGGGAGCTGTTTTTT. As protein: CASSLFRGGANTGELFF.

The DNA of the CDR3 is TGTGCCAGCTCACCGGGGACGGAGCCTAGTGAAGCTTTCTTT. Translating it yields CASSPGTEPSEAFF. The chain has TRBV18 and TRBJ1-1; tentative D call: TRBD1 (5 bases). The germline V gene has CDR1 KGHSH and CDR2 LQKENI. With 3 bases removed from V and 7 bases from J, the gap between germline ends came to 15 bases. The CDR3 is 14 amino acids.

This clonotype came up a few times. J is TRBJ2-1 and V is TRBV6-1; 15 bases match TRBD2. V lost 4 bases to trimming and J lost 4 bases; unmatched junction nucleotides: 14. The CDR3 runs to 20 residues. Germline CDR1 reads MNHNS; CDR2 reads SASEGT. The CDR3 coding sequence is TGTGCCAGCAGTGCCTTAAGGGGACTAGCGGGGGGACAATCTTACAATGAGCAGTTCTTC. This translates into CASSALRGLAGGQSYNEQFF.

This clonotype was observed a handful of times. The chain is built from TRBV29-1 and TRBJ1-3; weak D call: TRBD1 (5 bases). Germline V gives CDR1 SQVTM, CDR2 ANQGSEA. This CDR3 contains 17 residues. V lost 0 bases to trimming and J lost 3 bases, with 18 bases between them. CDR3 in DNA: TGCAGCGTTGAAGATCATGGAGGGGCAGGAGGTGGAAACACCATATATTTT. This translates into CSVEDHGGAGGGNTIYF.

This clonotype was detected only a few times. The J gene is TRBJ2-3, the V gene TRBV7-2; the match to TRBD2 covers 10 bases. This CDR3 comprises 15 residues. V lost 6 bases, J lost 4 bases, and 7 bases stayed unmatched. Germline V gene data show CDR1 as SGHTA and CDR2 as FQGNSA. DNA for the CDR3: TGTGCCAGCAGGCCTAGCGGGGGAAAACCAGATACGCAGTATTTT. The encoded protein is CASRPSGGKPDTQYF.

This clonotype was seen a few times. This rearrangement joins TRBV28 to TRBJ2-5, with TRBD1 matching over 11 bases. The V gene's germline CDR1 is MDHEN and CDR2 SYDVKM. Trimming removed 3 bases from V and 9 bases from J; junction bases left unmatched: 6. The CDR3 consists of 14 residues. The CDR3 is CASSLDRGRRSQYF. Here the CDR3 DNA reads TGTGCCAGCAGTTTGGACAGGGGGCGAAGGTCCCAGTACTTC.

This clonotype was recorded many times. The chain has TRBV6-2 or TRBV6-3 and TRBJ2-7; D call uncertain. There are 13 residues in the CDR3. Trimming cost V 6 bases and J 1 base, with 10 bases left between them. Per the germline V gene, CDR1 is MNHEY and CDR2 is SVGEGT. The CDR3 here is CASSLFTSYEQYF. The CDR3 bases are TGTGCCAGCAGCCTCTTCACTTCCTACGAGCAGTACTTC.

This clonotype has just a few counts. The J gene is TRBJ2-7, the V gene TRBV20-1, with unresolved D. The CDR3 sequence is 14 residues long. Germline V CDR1 and CDR2: DFQATT, SNEGSKA (reference sequence). Trimming cost V 5 bases and J 0 bases, with 14 bases left between them. The CDR3 sequence: CSAYTARGSYEQYF. The CDR3 region has the DNA TGCAGTGCTTATACGGCCCGCGGCTCCTACGAGCAGTACTTC.

A few counts support this clonotype. V gene TRBV6-2 or TRBV6-3 combines with J gene TRBJ2-2; 8 bases match TRBD2. The CDR3 has 18 residues. The germline CDR1 and CDR2 sequences are MNHEY and SVGEGT. V was clipped by 7 bases and J by 7 bases; unmatched bases: 20. The CDR3 DNA follows: TGTGCCAGCATTTTTTTTAATAGCGGGGTTCCACCGAACGGGGAGCTGTTTTTT. Its translation: CASIFFNSGVPPNGELFF.

This clonotype was seen a handful of times. This chain connects TRBV6-1 to TRBJ1-6; unclear D gene. The length of the CDR3 is 15 residues. Germline V CDR1 and CDR2: MNHNS, SASEGT. V dropped 4 bases and J dropped 7 bases, with 14 bases sitting between them. CDR3 coding DNA: TGTGCCAGCAGTGTCTTGAGAACGGTGAATTCACCCCTCCACTTT. Amino acids: CASSVLRTVNSPLHF.

J is TRBJ2-5 and V is TRBV20-1; 10 positions match TRBD2. The CDR3 is 16 amino acids. V trimming: 3 bases; J trimming: 4 bases; junction bases outside the gene matches: 11. The germline gives CDR1 DFQATT, CDR2 SNEGSKA (reference sequence). CDR3 protein: CSARATTSGVGETQYF. DNA for the CDR3: TGCAGTGCTAGGGCTACTACTAGCGGGGTAGGAGAGACCCAGTACTTC.

The chain joins TRBV2 to TRBJ2-1; TRBD2 matches at 7 bases. The CDR3 contains 16 residues. With 10 bases clipped from V and 0 bases from J, the junction kept 12 bases outside the gene matches. Germline loops: CDR1 SNHLY, CDR2 FYNNEI. The CDR3, as DNA: TGTGCCAATCTTGAAACGCGGGGGAGCTCCTACAATGAGCAGTTCTTC. Translating it yields CANLETRGSSYNEQFF.

The chain has TRBV12-3 or TRBV12-4 and TRBJ2-2; TRBD2 agrees at 7 bases. Trimming cost V 5 bases and J 6 bases; bases outside gene matches: 6. CDR3 length equals 14 residues. The CDR3 nucleotides are TGTGCCAGCAGTCCTGGGGGGGGTCCCGGGGAGCTGTTTTTT. Protein: CASSPGGGPGELFF.